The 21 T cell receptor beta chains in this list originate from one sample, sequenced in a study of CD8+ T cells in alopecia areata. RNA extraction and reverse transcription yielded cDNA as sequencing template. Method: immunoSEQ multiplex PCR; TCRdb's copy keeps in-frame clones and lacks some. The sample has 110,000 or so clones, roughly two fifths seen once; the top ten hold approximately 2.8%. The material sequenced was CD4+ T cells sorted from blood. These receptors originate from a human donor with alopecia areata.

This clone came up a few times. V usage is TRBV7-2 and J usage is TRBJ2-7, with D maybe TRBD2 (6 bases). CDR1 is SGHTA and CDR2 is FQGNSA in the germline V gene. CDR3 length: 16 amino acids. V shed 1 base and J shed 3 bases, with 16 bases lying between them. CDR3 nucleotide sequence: TGTGCCAGCAGCTTAGGGGGACTTCCAACGGGCTACGAGCAGTACTTC. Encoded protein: CASSLGGLPTGYEQYF.

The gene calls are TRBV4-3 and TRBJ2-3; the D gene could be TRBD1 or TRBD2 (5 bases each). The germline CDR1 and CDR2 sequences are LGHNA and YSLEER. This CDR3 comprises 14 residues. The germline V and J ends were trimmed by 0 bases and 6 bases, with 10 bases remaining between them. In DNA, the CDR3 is TGCGCCAGCAGCCAAGAATTCGGGACCGATACGCAGTATTTT. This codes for CASSQEFGTDTQYF.

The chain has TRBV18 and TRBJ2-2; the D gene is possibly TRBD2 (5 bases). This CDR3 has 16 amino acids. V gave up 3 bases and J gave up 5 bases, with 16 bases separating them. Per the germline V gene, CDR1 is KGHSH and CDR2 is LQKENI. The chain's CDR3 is CASSPDQLTGTGELFF. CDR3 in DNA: TGTGCCAGCTCACCGGACCAGCTGACGGGGACCGGGGAGCTGTTTTTT.

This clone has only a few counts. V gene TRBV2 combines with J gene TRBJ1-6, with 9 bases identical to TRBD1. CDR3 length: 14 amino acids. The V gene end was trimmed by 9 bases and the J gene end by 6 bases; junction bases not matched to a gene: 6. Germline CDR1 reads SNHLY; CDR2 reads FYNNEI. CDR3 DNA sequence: TGTGCCAGAGGACAGGGGCGGCCTAATTCACCCCTCCACTTT. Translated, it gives CARGQGRPNSPLHF.

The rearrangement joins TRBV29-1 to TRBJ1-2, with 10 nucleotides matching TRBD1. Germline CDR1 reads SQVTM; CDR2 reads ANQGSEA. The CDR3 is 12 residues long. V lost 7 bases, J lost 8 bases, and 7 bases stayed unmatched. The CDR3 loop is CSARQGASGYTF. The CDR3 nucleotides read TGCAGCGCCAGACAGGGGGCTAGCGGCTACACCTTC.

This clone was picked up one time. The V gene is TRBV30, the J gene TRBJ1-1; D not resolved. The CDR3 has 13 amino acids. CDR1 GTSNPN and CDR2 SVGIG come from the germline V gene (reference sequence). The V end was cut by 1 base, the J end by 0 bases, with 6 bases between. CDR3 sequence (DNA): TGTGCCTGGAGTGCGACGATGAACACTGAAGCTTTCTTT. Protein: CAWSATMNTEAFF.

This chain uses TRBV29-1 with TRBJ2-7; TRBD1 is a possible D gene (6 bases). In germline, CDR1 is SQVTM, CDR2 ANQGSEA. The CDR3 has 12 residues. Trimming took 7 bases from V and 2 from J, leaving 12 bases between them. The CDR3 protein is CSAGGTTYEQYF. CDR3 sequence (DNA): TGCAGCGCCGGTGGGACAACCTACGAGCAGTACTTC.

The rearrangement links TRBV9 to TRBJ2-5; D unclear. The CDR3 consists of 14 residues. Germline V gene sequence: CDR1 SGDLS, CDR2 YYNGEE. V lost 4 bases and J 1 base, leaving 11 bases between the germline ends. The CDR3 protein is CASSLTRRQETQYF. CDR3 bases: TGTGCCAGCAGCCTGACACGTCGCCAAGAGACCCAGTACTTC.

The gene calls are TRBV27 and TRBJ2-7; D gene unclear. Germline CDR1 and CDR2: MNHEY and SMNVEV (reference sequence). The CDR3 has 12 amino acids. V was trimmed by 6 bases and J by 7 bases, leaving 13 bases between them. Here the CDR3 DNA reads TGTGCCAGCAGGGCCGACATCCGGGAGCAGTACTTC. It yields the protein CASRADIREQYF.

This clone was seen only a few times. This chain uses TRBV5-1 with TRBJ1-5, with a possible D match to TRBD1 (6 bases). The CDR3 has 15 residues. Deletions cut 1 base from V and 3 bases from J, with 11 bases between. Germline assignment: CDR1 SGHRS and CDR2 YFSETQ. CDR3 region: CASSLTGLANQPQHF. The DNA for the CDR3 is TGCGCCAGCAGCTTGACAGGGCTTGCCAATCAGCCCCAGCATTTT.

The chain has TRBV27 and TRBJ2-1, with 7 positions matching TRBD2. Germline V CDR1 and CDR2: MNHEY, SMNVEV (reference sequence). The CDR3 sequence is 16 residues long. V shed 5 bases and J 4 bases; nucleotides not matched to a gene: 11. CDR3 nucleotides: TGTGCCAGCAGTCCTTCCGTACGGGGGGTGTACAATGAGCAGTTCTTC. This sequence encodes CASSPSVRGVYNEQFF.

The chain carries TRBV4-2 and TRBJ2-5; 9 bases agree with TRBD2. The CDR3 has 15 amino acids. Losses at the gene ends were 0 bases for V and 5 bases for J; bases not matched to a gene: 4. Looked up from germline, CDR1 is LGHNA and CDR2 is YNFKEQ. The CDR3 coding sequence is TGTGCCAGCAGCCAAGATCTAGCGGGAATGGAGACCCAGTACTTC. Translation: CASSQDLAGMETQYF.

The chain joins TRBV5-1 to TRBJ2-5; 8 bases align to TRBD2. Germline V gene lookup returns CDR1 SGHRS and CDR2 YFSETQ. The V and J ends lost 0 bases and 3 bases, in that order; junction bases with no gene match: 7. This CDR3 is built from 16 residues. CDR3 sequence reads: CASSLGAGAPEETQYF. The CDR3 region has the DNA TGCGCCAGCAGCTTGGGAGCGGGAGCCCCGGAAGAGACCCAGTACTTC.

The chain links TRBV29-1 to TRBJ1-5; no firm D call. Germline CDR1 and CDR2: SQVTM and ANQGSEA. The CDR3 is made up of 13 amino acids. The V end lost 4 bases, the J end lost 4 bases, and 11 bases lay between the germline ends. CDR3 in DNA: TGCAGCGTTGTGGTCGGAATTAATCAGCCCCAGCATTTT. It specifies CSVVVGINQPQHF.

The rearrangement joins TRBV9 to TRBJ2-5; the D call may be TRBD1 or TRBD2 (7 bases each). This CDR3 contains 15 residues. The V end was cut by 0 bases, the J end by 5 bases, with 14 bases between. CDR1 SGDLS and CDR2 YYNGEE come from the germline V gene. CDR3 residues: CASSVVSQGGETQYF. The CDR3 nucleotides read TGTGCCAGCAGCGTAGTGTCCCAGGGGGGGGAGACCCAGTACTTC.

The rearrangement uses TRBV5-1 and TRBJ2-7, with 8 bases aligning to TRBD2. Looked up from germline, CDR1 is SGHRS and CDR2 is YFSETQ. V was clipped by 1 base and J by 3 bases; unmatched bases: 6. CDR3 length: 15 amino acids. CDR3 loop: CASSLIQRGIYEQYF. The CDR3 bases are TGCGCCAGCAGCTTGATCCAGCGGGGGATCTACGAGCAGTACTTC.

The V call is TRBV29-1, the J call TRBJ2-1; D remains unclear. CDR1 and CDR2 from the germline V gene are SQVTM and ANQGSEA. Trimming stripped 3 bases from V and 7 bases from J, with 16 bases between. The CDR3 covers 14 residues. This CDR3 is CSVDPRELGNEQFF. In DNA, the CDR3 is TGCAGCGTTGATCCACGAGAGCTGGGAAATGAGCAGTTCTTC.

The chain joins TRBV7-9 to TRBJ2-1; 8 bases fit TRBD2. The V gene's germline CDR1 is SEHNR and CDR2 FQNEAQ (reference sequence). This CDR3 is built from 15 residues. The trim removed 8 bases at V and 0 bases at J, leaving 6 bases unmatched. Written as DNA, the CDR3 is TGTGCCAGCCCCCGGGAGGGGGTCTCCTACAATGAGCAGTTCTTC. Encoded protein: CASPREGVSYNEQFF.

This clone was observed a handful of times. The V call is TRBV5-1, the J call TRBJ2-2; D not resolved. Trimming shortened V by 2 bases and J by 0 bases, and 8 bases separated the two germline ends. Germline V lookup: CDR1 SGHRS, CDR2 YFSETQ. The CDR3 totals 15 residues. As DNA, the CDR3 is TGCGCCAGCAGCTTAAGGCCTTCGAACACCGGGGAGCTGTTTTTT. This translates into CASSLRPSNTGELFF. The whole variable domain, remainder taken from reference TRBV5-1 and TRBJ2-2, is KAGVTQTPRYLIKTRGQQVTLSCSPISGHRSVSWYQQTPGQGLQFLFEYFSETQRNKGNFPGRFSGRQFSNSRSEMNVSTLELGDSALYLCASSLRPSNTGELFFGEGSRLTVL.

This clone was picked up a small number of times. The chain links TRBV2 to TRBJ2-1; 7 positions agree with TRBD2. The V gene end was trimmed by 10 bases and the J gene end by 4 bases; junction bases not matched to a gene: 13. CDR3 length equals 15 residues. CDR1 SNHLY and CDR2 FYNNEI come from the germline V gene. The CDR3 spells CATGDLAVQYNEQFF. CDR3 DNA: TGTGCCACCGGAGATCTAGCGGTACAATACAATGAGCAGTTCTTC. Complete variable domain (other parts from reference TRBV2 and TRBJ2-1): EPEVTQTPSHQVTQMGQEVILRCVPISNHLYFYWYRQILGQKVEFLVSFYNNEISEKSEIFDDQFSVERPDGSNFTLKIRSTKLEDSAMYFCATGDLAVQYNEQFFGPGTRLTVL.

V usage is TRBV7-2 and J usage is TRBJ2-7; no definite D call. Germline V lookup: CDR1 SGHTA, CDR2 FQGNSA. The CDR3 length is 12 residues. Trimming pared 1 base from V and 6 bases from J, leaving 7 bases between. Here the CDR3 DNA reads TGTGCCAGCAGCTTAGACCTGGGCGAGCAGTACTTC. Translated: CASSLDLGEQYF. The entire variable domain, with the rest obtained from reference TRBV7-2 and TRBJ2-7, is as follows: GAGVSQSPSNKVTEKGKDVELRCDPISGHTALYWYRQSLGQGLEFLIYFQGNSAPDKSGLPSDRFSAERTGGSVSTLTIQRTQQEDSAVYLCASSLDLGEQYFGPGTRLTVT.